This TCR beta chain comes out of a study of T cell repertoires in cytomegalovirus infection. Germline CDR1 reads SGHTA; CDR2 reads FQGNSA. Trimming took 1 base from V and 7 from J, leaving 13 bases between them. The CDR3 is 15 amino acids. At least ten counts were recorded for this clonotype. Antigen unknown. MiXCR was run by TCRdb on the reads, yielding one entry per CDR3 protein. The sample lists 150,000 to 180,000 distinct CDR3 sequences, 23% occurring once. General observations from the study: In two of eight donors, the top clonotype was HLA-C-restricted CMV-specific. Accumulated public TCR beta family frequency recognized individuals carrying CMV together with the relevant HLA.

The clonotype was recovered from a human donor in good health (CMV status not recorded). Some clones in this sample may be carry-over from other donors' samples. The chain joins TRBV7-2 to TRBJ1-4; unclear D gene. Sequencing input: PBMCs. The CDR3 region has the DNA TGTGCCAGCAGCTTAGGGTCCAGGCAGTCTGAAAAACTGTTTTTT. It yields the protein CASSLGSRQSEKLFF. The full variable domain, in which reference TRBV7-2 and TRBJ1-4 provide the parts outside the CDR3, is GAGVSQSPSNKVTEKGKDVELRCDPISGHTALYWYRQSLGQGLEFLIYFQGNSAPDKSGLPSDRFSAERTGGSVSTLTIQRTQQEDSAVYLCASSLGSRQSEKLFFGSGTQLSVL.